The clone carrying this TCR beta chain was recorded at least ten times. No antigen is known for it. Time point described: longitudinal time-point 2. CDR3 length: 13 residues. V lost 3 bases, J lost 4 bases, and 2 bases stayed unmatched. cDNA was made by 5'RACE with 10-nucleotide random UMIs. TCRdb ran MiXCR on the 5' RACE reads and lists one entry per CDR3 protein. In the table there are some 87,000 distinct CDR3 sequences, approximately 13% of which are singletons. The data were obtained in a study of neurological immune-mediated disorders. Findings and caveats of the study: CDR3 amino acid sequences found in expanded clones were never shared across subjects, suggesting private repertoires in all groups. Falling below healthy controls, multiple sclerosis showed the least TCR clonal expansion, while HTLV-1-associated myelopathy showed the most.

The sequenced sample was PBMCs. This clonotype was sampled from a female donor with HTLV-1-associated myelopathy (HAM/TSP). The gene calls are TRBV12-3 or TRBV12-4 and TRBJ2-7; 8 positions agree with TRBD2. The CDR3 spells CASSFSGAYEQYF. The CDR3 DNA reads as TGTGCCAGCAGTTTTAGCGGGGCTTACGAGCAGTACTTC.